This is a list of T cell receptor beta chains from one sample in a study of blood T cells in healthy people across ages. TCRdb independently ran MiXCR on the 5' RACE reads; one entry per CDR3 protein. Of roughly 930,000 distinct CDR3 sequences in the sample, 45% to 50% were seen once. Sequences were obtained from blood. These receptors were taken from a young man in good health. CDR3s include the opening cysteine and the closing phenylalanine or tryptophan. D genes are given only for firm matches. The size field is filled for only some rows; it gives once, few, many or a size class.

few	TRBJ2-1	TRBV12-3/TRBV12-4	TRBD1	TGTGCCAGCAGTCCCCGTAGGGGACAGGGTATCAATGAGCAGTTCTTC	CASSPRRGQGINEQFF
NA	TRBJ2-4	TRBV12-3/TRBV12-4	NA	TGTGCCAGCAGTGAGGGACCCCAGCGCAAAAACATTCAGTACTTC	CASSEGPQRKNIQYF
few	TRBJ2-1	TRBV27	TRBD2	TGTGCCAGCAGTCGAACAGCGGGGAGCTCCTACAATGAGCAGTTCTTC	CASSRTAGSSYNEQFF
NA	TRBJ2-1	TRBV20-1	TRBD2	TGCAGTGCTAGAGATCGGACTAGCGGAACCTACAATGAGCAGTTCTTC	CSARDRTSGTYNEQFF
once	TRBJ1-6	TRBV12-3/TRBV12-4	NA	TGTGCCAGCAGGGCACTTAATTCACCCCTCCACTTT	CASRALNSPLHF
NA	TRBJ2-3	TRBV27	TRBD2	TGTGCCAGCAGTCGGGGGGGCAACGCAGATACGCAGTATTTT	CASSRGGNADTQYF
NA	TRBJ2-7	TRBV5-1	NA	TGCGCCAGCAGCTTGAGAGGCTACTACAAGCAGTACTTC	CASSLRGYYKQYF
NA	TRBJ1-1	TRBV3-1	NA	TGTGCCAGCAGCCGCGTAAGGGGGTTGAACACTGAAGCTTTCTTT	CASSRVRGLNTEAFF
NA	TRBJ2-3	TRBV4-1	NA	TGCGCCAGCAGCCAAGAACCAGCGCAAGATACGCAGTATTTT	CASSQEPAQDTQYF
few	TRBJ2-3	TRBV5-1	NA	TGCGCCAGCAGCTTGGACGCCCGGCCCGCAGATACGCAGTATTTT	CASSLDARPADTQYF
NA	TRBJ1-2	TRBV20-1	NA	TGCAGTGTCCCCACCGCGGGGAGGGGGATCCGTGGCTACACCTTC	CSVPTAGRGIRGYTF
once	TRBJ1-1	TRBV14	NA	TGTGCCAGCAGCCAAGAAATCGCGAACACTGAAGCTTTCTTT	CASSQEIANTEAFF
NA	TRBJ2-7	TRBV5-6	NA	TGTGCCAGCAGGTTTGACAGGTCCTACGAGCAGTACTTC	CASRFDRSYEQYF
NA	TRBJ2-1	TRBV12-3/TRBV12-4	TRBD2	TGTGCCAGCAGTTCCAAATGGGGGATAGCGGGGGGCTCCTACAATGAGCAGTTCTTC	CASSSKWGIAGGSYNEQFF
few	TRBJ2-7	TRBV5-1	TRBD1	TGCGCCAGCAGCGCGACAGGGTTGAACTACGAGCAGTACTTC	CASSATGLNYEQYF
NA	TRBJ2-3	TRBV27	NA	TGTGCCAGCAGTTCATACAGCACAGATACGCAGTATTTT	CASSSYSTDTQYF
NA	TRBJ1-1	TRBV5-1	TRBD1	TGCGCCAGCAGCTTGGAAGGGACAGGTAAAGATGAAGCTTTCTTT	CASSLEGTGKDEAFF
NA	TRBJ2-3	TRBV7-3	NA	TGTGCCAGCAGTCTCGGCGCTTTTAGCACAGATACGCAGTATTTT	CASSLGAFSTDTQYF
NA	TRBJ1-2	TRBV20-1	TRBD1	TGCAGTGCTAGAGAGGAGGGGGCCGGTGGCTACACCTTC	CSAREEGAGGYTF
once	TRBJ2-3	TRBV7-9	TRBD1	TGTGCCAGCATCCCGGGACAGGCCACAGATACGCAGTATTTT	CASIPGQATDTQYF
NA	TRBJ2-7	TRBV12-3/TRBV12-4	NA	TGTGCCAGCAGCCCCTCCTCCCTGGGCGAGCAGTACTTC	CASSPSSLGEQYF
NA	TRBJ2-1	TRBV2	NA	TGTGCCAGCAGTGACCCCAGAGCTGGCTACAATGAGCAGTTCTTC	CASSDPRAGYNEQFF
few	TRBJ1-1	TRBV4-1	NA	TGCGCCAGCGTAAGAGGGGACACTGAAGCTTTCTTT	CASVRGDTEAFF
few	TRBJ2-1	TRBV7-2	TRBD2	TGTGCCAGCAGCTTAGACTCGGGGGGGCCTTACAATGAGCAGTTCTTC	CASSLDSGGPYNEQFF
few	TRBJ1-2	TRBV20-1	TRBD1	TGCAGTGCTCTCGACAGGGGAGGCTATGGCTACACCTTC	CSALDRGGYGYTF
NA	TRBJ2-1	TRBV29-1	NA	TGCAGCGCTGAAACCGGGGTCAATGAGCAGTTCTTC	CSAETGVNEQFF
few	TRBJ2-5	TRBV7-9	NA	TGTGCCAGCACTACCCGACTAGGAAACCCGTGGGGCCAAGAGACCCAGTACTTC	CASTTRLGNPWGQETQYF
NA	TRBJ2-3	TRBV20-1	TRBD2	TGCAGTGCTAGAAAACCGGGACTAGCGGGGAAGACAGATACGCAGTATTTT	CSARKPGLAGKTDTQYF
NA	TRBJ2-5	TRBV29-1	TRBD2	TGCAGCAGTAAGCTAGCGGGGGCCAATGAGCAGTACTTC	CSSKLAGANEQYF
many	TRBJ2-7	TRBV20-1	NA	TGCAGTGCTAGAGAGGTGAGATCCTACGAGCAGTACTTC	CSAREVRSYEQYF
few	TRBJ2-1	TRBV27	NA	TGTGCCAGCAGTTTATCGTCCGGGGTTATCTCCTACAATGAGCAGTTCTTC	CASSLSSGVISYNEQFF